This TCR beta chain was documented in a study of blood T cells in healthy people across ages. A J-beta primer mix and a sample-barcoded 5' primer were used in a second PCR of roughly 6 to 12 cycles. Through a template-switch adaptor with 12 random nucleotides, each cDNA molecule received a tag. Using its own MiXCR run on the 5' RACE reads, TCRdb lists one record per CDR3 protein. Counted here are 550,000 to 750,000 distinct CDR3 sequences, under 25% occurring once; the ten biggest clones make up approximately 3.7%. This clonotype appeared many times. The clonotype was recovered from a man between 65 and 85 years old in good health. The specimen was blood.

The CDR3 loop is CASSPGRLSGANVLTF. The CDR3, as DNA: TGTGCCAGCAGTCCGGGACGGCTATCTGGGGCCAACGTCCTGACTTTC. The chain recombines TRBV2 with TRBJ2-6; D is possibly TRBD1 or TRBD2 (5 bases each). The CDR3 is 16 amino acids. Germline CDR1 SNHLY, CDR2 FYNNEI. Trimming pared 5 bases from V and 1 base from J, leaving 12 bases between.